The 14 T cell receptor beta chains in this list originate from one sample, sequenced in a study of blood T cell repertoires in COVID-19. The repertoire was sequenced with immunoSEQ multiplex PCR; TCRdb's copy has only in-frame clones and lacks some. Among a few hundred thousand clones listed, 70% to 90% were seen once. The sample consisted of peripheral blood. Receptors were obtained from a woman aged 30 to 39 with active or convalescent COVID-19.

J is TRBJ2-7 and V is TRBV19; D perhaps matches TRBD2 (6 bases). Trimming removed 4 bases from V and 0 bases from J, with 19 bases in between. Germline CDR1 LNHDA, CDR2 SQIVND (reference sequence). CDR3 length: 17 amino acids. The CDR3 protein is CASSTRQLGGPSYEQYF. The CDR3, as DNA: TGTGCCAGTAGTACCCGCCAGCTGGGAGGACCCTCCTACGAGCAGTACTTC.

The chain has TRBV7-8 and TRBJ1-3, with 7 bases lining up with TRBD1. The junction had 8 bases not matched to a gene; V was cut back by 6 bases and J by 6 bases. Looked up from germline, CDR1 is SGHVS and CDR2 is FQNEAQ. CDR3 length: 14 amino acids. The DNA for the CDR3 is TGTGCCAGCAGTCCCCGGGAGGGGGCAAACACCATATATTTT. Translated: CASSPREGANTIYF.

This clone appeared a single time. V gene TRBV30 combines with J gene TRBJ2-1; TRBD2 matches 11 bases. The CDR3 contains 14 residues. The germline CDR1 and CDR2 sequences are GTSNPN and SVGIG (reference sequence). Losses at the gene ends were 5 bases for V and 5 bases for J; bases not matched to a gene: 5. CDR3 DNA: TGTGCCTGGGGGAAACTAGCGGGGGACAATGAGCAGTTCTTC. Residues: CAWGKLAGDNEQFF.

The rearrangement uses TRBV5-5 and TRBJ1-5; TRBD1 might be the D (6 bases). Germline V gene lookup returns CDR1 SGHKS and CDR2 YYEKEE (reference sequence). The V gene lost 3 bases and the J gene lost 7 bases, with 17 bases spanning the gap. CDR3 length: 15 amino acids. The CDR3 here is CASSYLPDRNQPQHF. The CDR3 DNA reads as TGTGCCAGCAGCTACTTACCCGACAGGAACCAGCCCCAGCATTTT.

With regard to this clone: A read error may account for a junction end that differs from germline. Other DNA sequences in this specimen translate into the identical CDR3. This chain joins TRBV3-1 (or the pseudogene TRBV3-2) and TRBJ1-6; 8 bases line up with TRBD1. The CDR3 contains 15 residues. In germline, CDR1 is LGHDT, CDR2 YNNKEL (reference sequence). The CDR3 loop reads CASSQGTGWNSPLHF. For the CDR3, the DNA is TGCGCCAGCAGCCAAGGGACAGGTTGGAACTCACCCCTCCACTTT.

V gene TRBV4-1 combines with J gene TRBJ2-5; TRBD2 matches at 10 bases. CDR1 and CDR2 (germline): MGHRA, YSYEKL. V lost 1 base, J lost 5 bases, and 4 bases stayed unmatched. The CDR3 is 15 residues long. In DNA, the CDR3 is TGCGCCAGCAGCCAAGTAGCGGGGGGCCCGGAGACCCAGTACTTC. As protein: CASSQVAGGPETQYF.

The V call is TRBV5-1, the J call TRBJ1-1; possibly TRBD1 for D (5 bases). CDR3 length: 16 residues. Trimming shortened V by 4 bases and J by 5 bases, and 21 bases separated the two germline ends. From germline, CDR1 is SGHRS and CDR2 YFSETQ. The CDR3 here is CASSLAGWGVRTEAFF. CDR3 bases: TGCGCCAGCAGCCTAGCTGGGTGGGGGGTGAGGACTGAAGCTTTCTTT.

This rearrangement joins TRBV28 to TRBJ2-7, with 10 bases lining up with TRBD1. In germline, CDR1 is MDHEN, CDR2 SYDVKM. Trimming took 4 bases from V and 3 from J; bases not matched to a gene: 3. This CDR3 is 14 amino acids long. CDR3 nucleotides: TGTGCCAGCAGTTCGGACAGGGGGATCTACGAGCAGTACTTC. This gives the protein CASSSDRGIYEQYF. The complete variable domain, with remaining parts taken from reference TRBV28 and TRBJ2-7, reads DVKVTQSSRYLVKRTGEKVFLECVQDMDHENMFWYRQDPGLGLRLIYFSYDVKMKEKGDIPEGYSVSREKKERFSLILESASTNQTSMYLCASSSDRGIYEQYFGPGTRLTVT.

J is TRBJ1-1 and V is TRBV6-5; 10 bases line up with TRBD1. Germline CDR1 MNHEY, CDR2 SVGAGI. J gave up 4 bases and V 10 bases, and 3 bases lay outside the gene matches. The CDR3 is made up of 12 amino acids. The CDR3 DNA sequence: TGTGCCATCTGGGACAGGGGCACTGAAGCTTTCTTT. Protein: CAIWDRGTEAFF.

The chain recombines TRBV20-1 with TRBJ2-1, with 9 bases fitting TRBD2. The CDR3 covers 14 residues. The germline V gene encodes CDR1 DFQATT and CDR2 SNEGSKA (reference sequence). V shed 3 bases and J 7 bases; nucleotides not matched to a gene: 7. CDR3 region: CSASSGGGGNEQFF. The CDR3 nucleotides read TGCAGTGCTAGTTCGGGCGGGGGGGGAAATGAGCAGTTCTTC.

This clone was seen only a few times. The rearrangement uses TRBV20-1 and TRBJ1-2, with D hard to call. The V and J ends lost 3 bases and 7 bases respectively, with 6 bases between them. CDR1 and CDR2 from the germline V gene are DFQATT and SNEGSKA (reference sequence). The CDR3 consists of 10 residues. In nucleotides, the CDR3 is TGCAGTGCTAGGTCGGGTGGCTACACCTTC. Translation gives CSARSGGYTF.

CDR3 DNA: TGTGCCAGCAGTCCAACAGGGGTAGACGGAAACACCATATATTTT. This translates into CASSPTGVDGNTIYF. The V call is TRBV6-6, the J call TRBJ1-3; TRBD1 agrees at 7 bases. Germline CDR1 MNHNY, CDR2 SVGAGI (reference sequence). With V trimmed by 5 bases and J by 4 bases, 8 bases remained unmatched. This CDR3 contains 15 residues.

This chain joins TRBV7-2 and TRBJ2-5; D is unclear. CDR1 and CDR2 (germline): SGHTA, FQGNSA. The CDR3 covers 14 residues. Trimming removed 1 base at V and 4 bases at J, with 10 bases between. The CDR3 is CASSLGPGSETQYF. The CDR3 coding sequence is TGTGCCAGCAGCTTAGGCCCCGGGTCAGAGACCCAGTACTTC.

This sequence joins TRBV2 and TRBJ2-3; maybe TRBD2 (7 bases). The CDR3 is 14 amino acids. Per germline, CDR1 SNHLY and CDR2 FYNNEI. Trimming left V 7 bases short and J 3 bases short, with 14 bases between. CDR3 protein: CASTRGGSTDTQYF. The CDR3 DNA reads TGTGCCAGCACCAGGGGCGGGAGTACAGATACGCAGTATTTT.